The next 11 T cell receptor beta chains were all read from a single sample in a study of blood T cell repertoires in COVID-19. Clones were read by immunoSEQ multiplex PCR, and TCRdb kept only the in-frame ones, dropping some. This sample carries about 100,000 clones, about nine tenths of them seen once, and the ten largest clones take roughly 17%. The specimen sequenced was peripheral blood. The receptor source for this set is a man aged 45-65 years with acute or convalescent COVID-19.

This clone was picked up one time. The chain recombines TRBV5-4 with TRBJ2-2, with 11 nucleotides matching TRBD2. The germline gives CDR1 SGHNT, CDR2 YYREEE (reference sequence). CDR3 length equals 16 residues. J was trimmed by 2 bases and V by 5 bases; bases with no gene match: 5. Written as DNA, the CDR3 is TGTGCCAGCAGGTCGACTAGCGGGATTAACACCGGGGAGCTGTTTTTT. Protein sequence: CASRSTSGINTGELFF.

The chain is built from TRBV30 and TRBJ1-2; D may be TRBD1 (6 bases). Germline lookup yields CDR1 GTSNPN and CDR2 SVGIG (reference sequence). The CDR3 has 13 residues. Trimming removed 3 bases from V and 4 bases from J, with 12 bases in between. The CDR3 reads CAWRLTGFYGYTF. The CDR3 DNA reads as TGTGCCTGGAGGCTGACAGGTTTCTATGGCTACACCTTC.

As DNA, the CDR3 is TGCGCCAGCAGTGGTGGGGGCGAGAATCAGCCCCAGCATTTT. It is translated as CASSGGGENQPQHF. V usage is TRBV10-2 and J usage is TRBJ1-5, with TRBD1 as a possible D gene (6 bases). Trimming took off 4 bases at V and 4 bases at J, with 11 bases between the two ends. This CDR3 spans 14 amino acids. The germline gives CDR1 WSHSY, CDR2 SAAADI.

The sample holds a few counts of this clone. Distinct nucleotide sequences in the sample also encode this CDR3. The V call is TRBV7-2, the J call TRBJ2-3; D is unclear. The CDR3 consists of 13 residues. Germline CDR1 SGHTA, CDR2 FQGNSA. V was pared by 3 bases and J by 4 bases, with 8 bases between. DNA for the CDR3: TGTGCCAGCAGCTTGTCCCTTCCAGATACGCAGTATTTT. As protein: CASSLSLPDTQYF.

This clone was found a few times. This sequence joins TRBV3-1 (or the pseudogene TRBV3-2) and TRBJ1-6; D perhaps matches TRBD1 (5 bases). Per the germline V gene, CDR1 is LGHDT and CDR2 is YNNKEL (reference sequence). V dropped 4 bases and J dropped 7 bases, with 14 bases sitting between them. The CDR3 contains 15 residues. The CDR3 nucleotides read TGTGCCAGCAGCCGCGCCGGGGGGATAAATTCACCCCTCCACTTT. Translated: CASSRAGGINSPLHF.

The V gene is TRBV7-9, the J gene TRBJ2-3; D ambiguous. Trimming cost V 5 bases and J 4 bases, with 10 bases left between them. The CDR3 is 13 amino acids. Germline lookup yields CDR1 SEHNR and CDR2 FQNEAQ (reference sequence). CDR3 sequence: CASSLNAADTQYF. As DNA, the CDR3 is TGTGCCAGCAGCCTCAACGCAGCAGATACGCAGTATTTT.

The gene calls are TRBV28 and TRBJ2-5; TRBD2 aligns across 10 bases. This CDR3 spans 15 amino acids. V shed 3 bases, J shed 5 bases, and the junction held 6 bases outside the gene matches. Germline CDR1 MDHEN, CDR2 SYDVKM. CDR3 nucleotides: TGTGCCAGCAGTTTTCCGGGGACTAGCGTGGAGACCCAGTACTTC. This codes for CASSFPGTSVETQYF. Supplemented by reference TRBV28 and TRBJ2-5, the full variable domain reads DVKVTQSSRYLVKRTGEKVFLECVQDMDHENMFWYRQDPGLGLRLIYFSYDVKMKEKGDIPEGYSVSREKKERFSLILESASTNQTSMYLCASSFPGTSVETQYFGPGTRLLVL.

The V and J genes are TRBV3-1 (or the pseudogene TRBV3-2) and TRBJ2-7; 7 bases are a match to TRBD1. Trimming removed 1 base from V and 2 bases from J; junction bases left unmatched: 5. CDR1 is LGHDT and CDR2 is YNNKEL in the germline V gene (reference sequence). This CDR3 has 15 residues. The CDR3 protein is CASSQGTGLPYEQYF. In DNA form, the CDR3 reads TGTGCCAGCAGCCAAGGGACAGGCCTTCCCTACGAGCAGTACTTC.

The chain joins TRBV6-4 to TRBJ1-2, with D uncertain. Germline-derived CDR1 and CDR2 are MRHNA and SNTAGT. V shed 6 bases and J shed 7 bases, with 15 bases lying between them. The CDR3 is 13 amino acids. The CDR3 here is CASSQVVGSGYTF. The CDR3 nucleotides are TGTGCCAGCAGCCAGGTGGTAGGGAGTGGCTACACCTTC.

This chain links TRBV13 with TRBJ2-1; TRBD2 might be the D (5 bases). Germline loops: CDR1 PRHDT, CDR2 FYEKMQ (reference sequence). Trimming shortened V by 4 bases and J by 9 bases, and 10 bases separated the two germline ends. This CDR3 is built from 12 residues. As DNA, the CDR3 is TGTGCCAGCAGCTCTACTGGAGGTGAGCAGTTCTTC. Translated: CASSSTGGEQFF.

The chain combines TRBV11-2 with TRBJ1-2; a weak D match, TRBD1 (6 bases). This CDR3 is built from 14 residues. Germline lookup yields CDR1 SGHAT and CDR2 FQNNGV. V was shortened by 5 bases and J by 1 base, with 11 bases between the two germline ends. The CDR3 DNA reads TGTGCCAGCAGCCTTATCAGGGGTAACTATGGCTACACCTTC. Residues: CASSLIRGNYGYTF.